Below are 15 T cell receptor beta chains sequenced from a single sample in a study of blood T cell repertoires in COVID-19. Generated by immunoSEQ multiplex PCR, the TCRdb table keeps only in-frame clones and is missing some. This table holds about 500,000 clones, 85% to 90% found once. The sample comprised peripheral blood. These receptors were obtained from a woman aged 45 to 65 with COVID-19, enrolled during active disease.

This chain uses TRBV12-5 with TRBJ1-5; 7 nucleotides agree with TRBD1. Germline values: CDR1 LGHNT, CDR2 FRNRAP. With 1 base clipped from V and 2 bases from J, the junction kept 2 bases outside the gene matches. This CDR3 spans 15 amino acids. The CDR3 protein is CASGLGDSRNQPQHF. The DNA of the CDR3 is TGTGCTAGTGGTTTGGGGGACAGCCGCAATCAGCCCCAGCATTTT.

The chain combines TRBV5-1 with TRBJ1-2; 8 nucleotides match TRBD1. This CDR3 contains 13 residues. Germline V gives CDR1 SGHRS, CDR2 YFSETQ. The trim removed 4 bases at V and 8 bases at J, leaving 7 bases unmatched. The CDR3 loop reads CASSPDREGGYTF. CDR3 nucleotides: TGCGCCAGCAGCCCGGACAGGGAAGGAGGCTACACCTTC.

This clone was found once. The CDR3 here is CASSQANSGNTIYF. CDR3 DNA sequence: TGTGCCAGCAGCCAGGCCAACTCTGGAAACACCATATATTTT. The chain is built from TRBV3-1 (or the pseudogene TRBV3-2) and TRBJ1-3; D gene unclear. The CDR3 spans 14 residues. Germline lookup yields CDR1 LGHDT and CDR2 YNNKEL (reference sequence). V was clipped by 3 bases and J by 0 bases, with 6 bases between them.

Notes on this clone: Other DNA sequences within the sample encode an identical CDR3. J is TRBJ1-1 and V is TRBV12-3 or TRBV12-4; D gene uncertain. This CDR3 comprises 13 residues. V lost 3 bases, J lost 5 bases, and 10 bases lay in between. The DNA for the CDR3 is TGTGCCAGCAGTTTTACGGGAAGGACTGAAGCTTTCTTT. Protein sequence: CASSFTGRTEAFF.

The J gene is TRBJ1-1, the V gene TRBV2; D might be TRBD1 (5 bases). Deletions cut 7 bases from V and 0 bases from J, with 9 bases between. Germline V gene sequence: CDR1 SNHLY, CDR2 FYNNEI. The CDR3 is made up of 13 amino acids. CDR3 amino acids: CASMGPMNTEAFF. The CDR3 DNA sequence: TGTGCCAGCATGGGGCCTATGAACACTGAAGCTTTCTTT.

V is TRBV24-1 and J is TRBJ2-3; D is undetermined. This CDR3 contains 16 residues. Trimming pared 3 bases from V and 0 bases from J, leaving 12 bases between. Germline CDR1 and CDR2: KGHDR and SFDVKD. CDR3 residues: CATSDRTVSSTDTQYF. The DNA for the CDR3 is TGTGCCACCAGTGATCGAACGGTCTCTAGCACAGATACGCAGTATTTT.

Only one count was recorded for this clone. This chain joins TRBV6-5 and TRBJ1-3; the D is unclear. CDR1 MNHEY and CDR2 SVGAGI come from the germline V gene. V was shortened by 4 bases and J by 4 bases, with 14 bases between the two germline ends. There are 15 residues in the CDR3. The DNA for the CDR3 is TGTGCCAGCAGTTTAGACCCGCGGGGAGGAAACACCATATATTTT. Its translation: CASSLDPRGGNTIYF.

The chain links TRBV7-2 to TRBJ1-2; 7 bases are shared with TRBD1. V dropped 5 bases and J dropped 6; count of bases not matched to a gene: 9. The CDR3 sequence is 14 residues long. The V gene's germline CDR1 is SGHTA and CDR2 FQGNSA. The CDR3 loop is CASSPRKGADGYTF. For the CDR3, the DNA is TGTGCCAGCAGCCCACGAAAGGGGGCTGATGGCTACACCTTC.

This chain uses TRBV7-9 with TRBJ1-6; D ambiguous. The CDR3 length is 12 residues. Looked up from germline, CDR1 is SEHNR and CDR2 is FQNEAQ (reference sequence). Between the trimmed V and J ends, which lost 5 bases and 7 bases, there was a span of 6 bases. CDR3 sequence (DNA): TGTGCCAGCAGCCCCCAGAATTCACCCCTCCACTTT. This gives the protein CASSPQNSPLHF.

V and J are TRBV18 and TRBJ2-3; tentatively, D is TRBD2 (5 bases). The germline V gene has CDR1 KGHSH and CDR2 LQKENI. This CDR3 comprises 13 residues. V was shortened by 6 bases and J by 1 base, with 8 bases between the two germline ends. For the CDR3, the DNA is TGTGCCAGCTCGGACGGGGGCACAGATACGCAGTATTTT. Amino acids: CASSDGGTDTQYF.

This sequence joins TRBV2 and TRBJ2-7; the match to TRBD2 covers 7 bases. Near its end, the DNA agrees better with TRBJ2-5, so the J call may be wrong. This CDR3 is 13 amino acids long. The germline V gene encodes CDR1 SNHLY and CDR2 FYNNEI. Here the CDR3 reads CASLRGVGETQYF. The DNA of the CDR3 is TGTGCCAGCCTTCGGGGGGTGGGAGAGACCCAGTACTTC.

DNA for the CDR3: TGTGCCAGCAGTGTTGTAACAGGGAAAGTCAATGAGCAGTTCTTC. The encoded protein is CASSVVTGKVNEQFF. V is TRBV2 and J is TRBJ2-1; a possible D gene is TRBD1 (6 bases). Germline V CDR1 and CDR2: SNHLY, FYNNEI. V dropped 4 bases and J dropped 6 bases, with 16 bases sitting between them. This CDR3 has 15 residues. The complete variable domain, with remaining parts taken from reference TRBV2 and TRBJ2-1, reads EPEVTQTPSHQVTQMGQEVILRCVPISNHLYFYWYRQILGQKVEFLVSFYNNEISEKSEIFDDQFSVERPDGSNFTLKIRSTKLEDSAMYFCASSVVTGKVNEQFFGPGTRLTVL.

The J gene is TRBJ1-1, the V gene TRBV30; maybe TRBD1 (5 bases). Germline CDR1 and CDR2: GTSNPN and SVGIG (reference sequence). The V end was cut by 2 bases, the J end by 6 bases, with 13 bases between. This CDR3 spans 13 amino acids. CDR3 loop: CAWSKAGGAEAFF. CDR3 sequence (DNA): TGTGCCTGGAGTAAGGCGGGGGGGGCTGAAGCTTTCTTT.

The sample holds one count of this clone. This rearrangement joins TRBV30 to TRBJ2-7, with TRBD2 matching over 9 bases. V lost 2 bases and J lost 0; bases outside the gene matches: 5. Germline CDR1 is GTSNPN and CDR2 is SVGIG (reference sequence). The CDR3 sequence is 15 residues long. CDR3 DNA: TGTGCCTGGAGTTGGGCTAGCGGGAACTCCTACGAGCAGTACTTC. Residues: CAWSWASGNSYEQYF.

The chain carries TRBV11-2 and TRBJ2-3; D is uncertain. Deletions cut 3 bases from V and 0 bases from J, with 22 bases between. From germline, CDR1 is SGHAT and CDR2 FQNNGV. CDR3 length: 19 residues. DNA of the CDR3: TGTGCCAGCAGCTTGCGGTACGGCGTGGCCGTAACTAGCACAGATACGCAGTATTTT. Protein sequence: CASSLRYGVAVTSTDTQYF.